What follows are 3 T cell receptor beta chains derived from one specimen sequenced in a study of TIL therapy for anti-PD-1-resistant metastatic lung cancer. The time point here: pre-treatment sample, taken before nivolumab and TIL therapy. The tumor samples were excised metastases, mostly pleural nodules or supraclavicular lymph nodes. The libraries were made with immunoSEQ v3. The data were produced by immunoSEQ multiplex PCR, yet TCRdb's version contains in-frame clones alone and is incomplete. The top ten hold about 16% of the sample, which has some 26,000 clones, 63% seen once. Sequencing was performed on tumor tissue, taken at baseline. The receptors derive from a woman aged 25 to 80 with non-small cell lung cancer.

The chain is built from TRBV5-1 and TRBJ2-5; TRBD1 aligns across 8 bases. The CDR3 contains 13 residues. The junction had 3 bases not matched to a gene; V was cut back by 3 bases and J by 5 bases. Germline lookup yields CDR1 SGHRS and CDR2 YFSETQ. Written as DNA, the CDR3 is TGCGCCAGCAGCTACAGGGGGATGGAGACCCAGTACTTC. Its translation is CASSYRGMETQYF.

The genes are TRBV6-5 and TRBJ2-1, with 8 bases identical to TRBD1. The V gene's germline CDR1 is MNHEY and CDR2 SVGAGI. The V and J ends lost 0 bases and 1 base, in that order; junction bases with no gene match: 2. This CDR3 has 16 amino acids. Here the CDR3 reads CASSYSWTGSYNEQFF. The CDR3 DNA is TGTGCCAGCAGTTACTCGTGGACAGGGTCCTACAATGAGCAGTTCTTC.

The CDR3 is CASSQASGRETQYF. Written as DNA, the CDR3 is TGTGCCAGCAGCCAAGCCTCAGGACGGGAGACCCAGTACTTC. The rearrangement uses TRBV14 and TRBJ2-5; D uncertain. The CDR3 is 14 residues long. Per the germline V gene, CDR1 is SGHDN and CDR2 is FVKESK. Trimming took 1 base from V and 5 from J, leaving 11 bases between them.